This T cell receptor beta chain was documented in a study of cytomegalovirus exposure and HLA in healthy donors. Study-wide results and caveats: Many donors shared some public TCRs, even though most TCR sequences were rare. Accurate prediction of HLA-A and HLA-B alleles (for most subjects) was reportedly achieved from TCR beta sequences. Later analysis placed DRB1 highest and HLA-C lowest in TCR association rates, which differed by HLA locus. Some TCR beta chains (roughly 150 of them) were listed as cytomegalovirus-associated.

The PCR used 60 Vbeta and 13 Jbeta primers. Clones were sequenced by immunoSEQ multiplex PCR, and TCRdb holds only the in-frame ones, with some missing. The sample includes about 84,000 clones, roughly 73% of them seen just once. Notes on this clone: Its antigen is currently unknown.

The sample was PBMCs. The source of this sequence is a male donor in good health and CMV-seropositive.

CDR3 nucleotide sequence: TGCGCCAGCAGCTTGGAGGGGACAGATACGCAGTATTTT. Translation gives CASSLEGTDTQYF. The V gene is TRBV5-1, the J gene TRBJ2-3, with TRBD1 as a possible D gene (5 bases). CDR1 SGHRS and CDR2 YFSETQ come from the germline V gene. The CDR3 sequence is 13 residues long. V lost 0 bases and J lost 3, with 5 bases in between.